This paragraph covers one TCR beta chain sequence. The germline gene is not matched at one end of the junction; a read error may be the cause. This sample was included in a study of blood T cell repertoires in COVID-19. Across the whole study: Samples representing acute and convalescent COVID-19 were sourced from the United States, Italy and Spain.

Sequenced by immunoSEQ multiplex PCR; TCRdb stores in-frame clones only, minus some. The table lists some 170,000 clones, around 83% of them singletons. Recovered participants had two consecutive negative NP/OP PCR tests, healthcare professional clearance, or symptom resolution. This CDR3 is 13 amino acids long. The germline CDR1 and CDR2 sequences are SEHNR and FQNEAQ (reference sequence). The TCR was taken from a man in his forties or fifties who had recovered from COVID-19. The sample consisted of PBMCs or T cells enriched from blood (not recorded which). The gene calls are TRBV7-9 and TRBJ1-2; weak D call: TRBD1 (6 bases). CDR3 in amino acids: CASSLALGQGMAF. As DNA, the CDR3 is TGTGCCAGCAGCTTAGCGCTCGGGCAGGGGATGGCCTTC.